The rows below give T cell receptor beta chains drawn from one sample of a study of T cell responses to AZD1222 COVID-19 vaccine. Measured with immunoSEQ multiplex PCR; TCRdb has only the in-frame clones, and not every one. The sample carries 25,000 to 35,000 clones, around nine tenths recorded once. This specimen was peripheral blood, taken on day 0 of AZD1222 vaccination. The receptors derive from an adult in good health. The CDR3 runs from the conserved cysteine through the conserved F or W. D genes are given only for firm matches. Rows may omit the clone size; those that give it use once, few, many or a size class.

v_call,j_call,clone_size,d_call,cdr3_nt,cdr3_aa
TRBV6-5,TRBJ2-1,.,TRBD2,TGTGCCAGCTCGACTAGCGGGTACAATGAGCAGTTCTTC,CASSTSGYNEQFF
TRBV3-1/TRBV3-2,TRBJ2-7,.,.,TGTGCCAGCAGCCAAGACATCAACTACGAGCAGTACTTC,CASSQDINYEQYF
TRBV12-5,TRBJ2-7,.,TRBD2,TGTGCTAGTGGCCCAGCGGGACTGAAGGACGAGCAGTACTTC,CASGPAGLKDEQYF
TRBV30,TRBJ1-4,few,.,TGTGCCTGGAGTGTAATGGGGGCGTCAAATGAAAAACTGTTTTTT,CAWSVMGASNEKLFF
TRBV30,TRBJ2-3,once,TRBD1,TGTGCCTGGAGTGTAAGGGGGCGTAAAGGCACAGATACGCAGTATTTT,CAWSVRGRKGTDTQYF
TRBV9,TRBJ2-3,.,.,TGTGCCAGCAGCCCGGGCGGAAGGGGGACAGATACGCAGTATTTT,CASSPGGRGTDTQYF
TRBV5-4,TRBJ2-1,.,.,TGTGCCAGCAGCCGAAGAAATGGGGATGAGCAGTTCTTC,CASSRRNGDEQFF
TRBV3-1/TRBV3-2,TRBJ2-7,.,.,TGTGCCAGCAGCCCCCAGACAGACGTTACCTACGAGCAGTACTTC,CASSPQTDVTYEQYF
TRBV6-5,TRBJ2-1,.,.,TGTGCCAGCAGTTCGCATTCGGCGGGGTGGGAGTTCTTC,CASSSHSAGWEFF
TRBV14,TRBJ1-5,.,.,TGTGCCAGCAGCCTTCACCGAACAAGGAATCAGCCCCAGCATTTT,CASSLHRTRNQPQHF
TRBV19,TRBJ2-7,.,.,TGTGCCAGTAGTATGAGAATGTGGGCGGGGCAGCTCTACGAGCAGTACTTC,CASSMRMWAGQLYEQYF
TRBV28,TRBJ2-7,.,TRBD2,TGTGCCAGCGCACTAGCGGGAGGGCGGAGCTCCTACGAGCAGTACTTC,CASALAGGRSSYEQYF
TRBV24-1,TRBJ1-5,.,.,TGTGCCACCAGTGGTTTGGGGTACCAGCCCCAGCATTTT,CATSGLGYQPQHF
TRBV4-1,TRBJ1-6,.,.,TGCGCCAGCAGCCAAGAGGCGGGGGCTATCAGTTCACCCCTCCACTTT,CASSQEAGAISSPLHF
TRBV5-1,TRBJ2-7,.,TRBD2,TGCGCCAGCAGCCCAAACCTAGCGGGAGCCTACGAGCAGTACTTC,CASSPNLAGAYEQYF
TRBV5-8,TRBJ1-5,.,.,TGTGCCAGCAGCTTGGAGGGGCAGACCGTTAGCAATCAGCCCCAGCATTTT,CASSLEGQTVSNQPQHF
TRBV5-4,TRBJ2-3,.,.,TGTGCCAGCAGCCCGAGCGTGGGAGAGGGGGCAGATACGCAGTATTTT,CASSPSVGEGADTQYF
TRBV5-1,TRBJ2-2,.,.,TGCGCCAGCAGCTTTCAATCAGGAATTAACACCGGGGAGCTGTTTTTT,CASSFQSGINTGELFF
TRBV5-1,TRBJ1-1,.,.,TGCGCCAGCAGTAGAGGGATGAACACTGAAGCTTTCTTT,CASSRGMNTEAFF
TRBV12-5,TRBJ2-1,.,TRBD2,TGTGCTAGTGGTTTGGTACAGGGACTAGCGTATAATGAGCAGTTCTTC,CASGLVQGLAYNEQFF
TRBV2,TRBJ1-3,.,TRBD1,TGTGCCAGCAGTCGGGACAGGCTTTCTTCTGGAAACACCATATATTTT,CASSRDRLSSGNTIYF
TRBV19,TRBJ1-1,.,.,TGTGCCAGTAGTATAGCCGTGATGAACACTGAAGCTTTCTTT,CASSIAVMNTEAFF
TRBV2,TRBJ2-1,.,TRBD2,TGTGCCAGCAGTGAAGTTAGGGGTTGGACTAGCGGGAGATATGAGCAGTTCTTC,CASSEVRGWTSGRYEQFF
TRBV5-4,TRBJ1-2,.,.,TGTGCCAGCAGCTTCGAGCCGGCAACCTATGGCTACACCTTC,CASSFEPATYGYTF
TRBV6-2/TRBV6-3,TRBJ2-7,.,TRBD1,TGTGCCAGCAGTTACTCCGACAGGGGTGGCTACGAGCAGTACTTC,CASSYSDRGGYEQYF
TRBV6-2/TRBV6-3,TRBJ2-6,.,.,TGTGCCAGCAGTAAAGACAGCTCTGGGGCCAACGTCCTGACTTTC,CASSKDSSGANVLTF
TRBV5-1,TRBJ1-6,once,.,TGCGCCAGCAGCTTACAGGGTGGCGATTCACCCCTCCACTTT,CASSLQGGDSPLHF
TRBV6-2/TRBV6-3,TRBJ1-4,.,.,TGTGCCAGCAGCTATCCCTCGGGCGCTGCAACTAATGAAAAACTGTTTTTT,CASSYPSGAATNEKLFF
TRBV5-1,TRBJ2-1,once,TRBD1,TGCGCCAGCAGCCCGGGACAGTCCTACAATGAGCAGTTCTTC,CASSPGQSYNEQFF
TRBV11-2,TRBJ1-2,.,TRBD1,TGTGCCAGCAGCTTCTGGGACAGGGGACAAGCTAACTATGGCTACACCTTC,CASSFWDRGQANYGYTF
TRBV11-2,TRBJ2-5,.,TRBD2,TGTGCCAGCAGCACACTGGCTAGCGGGAGGGCCGAGGAGACCCAGTACTTC,CASSTLASGRAEETQYF
TRBV29-1,TRBJ2-7,.,.,TGCAGCGTGACCCAGGGTGCCTACGAGCAGTACTTC,CSVTQGAYEQYF
TRBV11-2,TRBJ2-4,.,TRBD2,TGTGCCAGCAGCTCCATTCAGAAACTAGCGGGAGCGGCCAAAAACATTCAGTACTTC,CASSSIQKLAGAAKNIQYF
TRBV19,TRBJ1-2,.,TRBD1,TGTGCCAGTAGTATAGAGGACAGGGGGCATGGCTACACCTTC,CASSIEDRGHGYTF
TRBV28,TRBJ2-5,.,.,TGTGCCAGCAGGACTGGAAAAGAGACCCAGTACTTC,CASRTGKETQYF
TRBV30,TRBJ1-1,.,.,TGTGCCTGGAGTGTCGTCGGCCTCAGGAGGGACACTGAAGCTTTCTTT,CAWSVVGLRRDTEAFF
TRBV7-2,TRBJ2-3,.,.,TGTGCCAGCAGCTTAGAGCCTTGGACAGATACGCAGTATTTT,CASSLEPWTDTQYF
TRBV10-3,TRBJ2-5,.,.,TGTGCCATCAGTGGACTAGGCAACCAAGAGACCCAGTACTTC,CAISGLGNQETQYF
TRBV3-1/TRBV3-2,TRBJ1-1,.,TRBD1,TGTGCCAGCAGCCAAGAAGGGGGCATGAACACTGAAGCTTTCTTT,CASSQEGGMNTEAFF
TRBV19,TRBJ2-7,.,TRBD2,TGTGCCAGTAGTCGACTAGCGGGACTGAACGAGCAGTACTTC,CASSRLAGLNEQYF
TRBV5-1,TRBJ2-3,.,.,TGCGCCAGCAGTTACTTGAGCACTGCAGATACGCAGTATTTT,CASSYLSTADTQYF
TRBV6-2/TRBV6-3,TRBJ2-7,.,TRBD1,TGTGCCAGCAGTTACTGGCGGGCGACAGGGGAGCAGTACTTC,CASSYWRATGEQYF
TRBV18,TRBJ1-1,.,.,TGTGCCAGCTCACCACCGAGCCTTGGGGCTGAAGCTTTCTTT,CASSPPSLGAEAFF
TRBV2,TRBJ2-7,.,.,TGTGCCAGCGTCTGGGACCTCGCCGGCGAGCAGTACTTC,CASVWDLAGEQYF
TRBV7-9,TRBJ1-1,.,.,TGTGCCAGCAGGACCCGGCCCGGGACATCGGGAGACACTGAAGCTTTCTTT,CASRTRPGTSGDTEAFF
TRBV19,TRBJ1-4,.,TRBD1,TGTGCCAGTAGATTACCGACAGGGTCGGGTGAAAAACTGTTTTTT,CASRLPTGSGEKLFF
TRBV2,TRBJ2-2,.,.,TGTGCCAGCACACCTAGACCGTCGGGGAACACCGGGGAGCTGTTTTTT,CASTPRPSGNTGELFF
TRBV18,TRBJ1-6,.,TRBD1,TGTGCCAGCTCACCAACAGGGGTTTCCAATAATTCACCCCTCCACTTT,CASSPTGVSNNSPLHF
TRBV6-2/TRBV6-3,TRBJ2-7,.,.,TGTGCCAGCAGTCCCCCGTCAGCGCGGCGCTCCTACGAGCAGTACTTC,CASSPPSARRSYEQYF
TRBV2,TRBJ1-3,.,.,TGTGCCAGCAGCGTAAACTCCGGAAACACCATATATTTT,CASSVNSGNTIYF
TRBV7-8,TRBJ2-7,few,.,TGTGCCAGCAGCCGAGCCGTGGCAGTACCCTACGAGCAGTACTTC,CASSRAVAVPYEQYF
TRBV10-3,TRBJ2-7,.,.,TGTGCCATCACCAAAACTCCCGGTAACTACGAGCAGTACTTC,CAITKTPGNYEQYF